The 10 T cell receptor beta chains below all came from one sample that was sequenced in a study of blood T cells in healthy people across ages. For the second PCR, which ran for about 6 to 11 cycles, a sample-barcoded 5' primer and a J-beta primer mix were used. TCRdb reprocessed the 5' RACE reads via MiXCR and lists one record per CDR3 protein. Of some 1.5 million distinct CDR3 sequences listed, roughly 27% are singletons. The material sequenced was blood. These receptors were obtained from a young woman in good health.

This rearrangement joins TRBV9 to TRBJ2-7; 10 nucleotides align to TRBD1. The CDR3 length is 15 residues. Germline V gene data show CDR1 as SGDLS and CDR2 as YYNGEE. The V segment lost 2 bases and the J segment 4 bases; nucleotides outside the gene matches: 6. Written as DNA, the CDR3 is TGTGCCAGCAGCGTCGGGACAGGGGAGGAGTACGAGCAGTACTTC. This sequence encodes CASSVGTGEEYEQYF.

In its sample, this clonotype was seen a few times. V and J are TRBV14 and TRBJ2-1, with TRBD2 matching over 9 bases. Looked up from germline, CDR1 is SGHDN and CDR2 is FVKESK. V lost 1 base to trimming and J lost 14 bases; unmatched junction nucleotides: 6. CDR3 length: 13 amino acids. The CDR3 DNA sequence: TGTGCCAGCAGCCAAGCCCAGCGGGGGGTAAAGTTCTTC. Amino acid sequence: CASSQAQRGVKFF.

With regard to this clonotype: A much larger clone differs by one base, so this may be a read error. This chain joins TRBV6-5 and TRBJ1-2; D gene ambiguous. The CDR3 consists of 14 residues. The V and J ends lost 6 bases and 4 bases respectively, with 15 bases between them. Germline values: CDR1 MNHEY, CDR2 SVGAGI. The CDR3 sequence is CASSPTTDGYGYTF. The CDR3 DNA follows: TGTGCCAGCAGCCCAACTACAGACGGCTATGGCTACACCTTC.

CDR3 nucleotide sequence: TGTGCCAGCAGTTTTGTTTTAGGGGGAAACACAGATACGCAGTATTTT. This gives the protein CASSFVLGGNTDTQYF. The chain recombines TRBV28 with TRBJ2-3, with TRBD1 as a possible D gene (6 bases). The germline V and J ends were trimmed by 3 bases and 2 bases, with 15 bases remaining between them. This CDR3 is 16 amino acids long. Germline loops: CDR1 MDHEN, CDR2 SYDVKM.

As DNA, the CDR3 is TGTGCCAGCAGTTCCCGACTAGCGGGGGAATACAATGAGCAGTACTTC. This sequence encodes CASSSRLAGEYNEQYF. The rearrangement joins TRBV2 to TRBJ2-5, with TRBD2 matching 12 bases. The CDR3 loop spans 16 amino acids. The V segment lost 5 bases and the J segment 11 bases; nucleotides outside the gene matches: 15. Germline V gene sequence: CDR1 SNHLY, CDR2 FYNNEI.

Only a few counts were recorded for this clonotype. The chain employs TRBV12-3 or TRBV12-4 and TRBJ2-7; 8 nucleotides agree with TRBD2. The CDR3 loop spans 17 amino acids. V shed 6 bases, J shed 0 bases, and the junction held 13 bases outside the gene matches. The CDR3 region is CASSALTGAGVSYEQYF. In nucleotides, the CDR3 is TGTGCCAGCAGCGCGCTGACGGGAGCGGGGGTCTCCTACGAGCAGTACTTC.

The gene calls are TRBV5-1 and TRBJ1-5, with TRBD1 as a possible D gene (6 bases). This CDR3 spans 18 amino acids. Looked up from germline, CDR1 is SGHRS and CDR2 is YFSETQ. The ends were cut back, 10 bases at V and 0 bases at J, with 26 bases in the middle. CDR3 protein: CARPEGWKTGHSNQPQHF. In DNA, the CDR3 is TGCGCCCGGCCGGAGGGATGGAAGACAGGCCATAGCAATCAGCCCCAGCATTTT.

The chain carries TRBV4-1 and TRBJ2-2; TRBD1 aligns across 9 bases. CDR1 and CDR2 (germline): MGHRA, YSYEKL. V shed 0 bases and J 6 bases; nucleotides not matched to a gene: 8. The CDR3 spans 17 residues. The CDR3: CASSQDSRDRVPGELFF. Written as DNA, the CDR3 is TGCGCCAGCAGCCAAGATTCCCGGGACAGGGTTCCCGGGGAGCTGTTTTTT.

A word on this clonotype: This may arise from a read error, as a much more abundant clone is one base away. The genes are TRBV2 and TRBJ2-7; possibly TRBD2 for D (6 bases). This CDR3 has 13 residues. Between the trimmed V and J ends, which lost 6 bases and 6 bases, there was a span of 15 bases. Germline V gene data show CDR1 as SNHLY and CDR2 as FYNNEI. The CDR3 nucleotides are TGTGCCAGCAGGGGGGAGGTTAGCTGCGAGCAGTACTTC. Its protein is CASRGEVSCEQYF.

This clonotype was recorded at least ten times. This chain joins TRBV27 and TRBJ2-1; 13 bases map to TRBD2. CDR1 is MNHEY, CDR2 SMNVEV, per germline (reference sequence). The CDR3 spans 13 residues. Trimming cost V 8 bases and J 9 bases; bases outside gene matches: 4. CDR3: CASAGTSGIEQFF. CDR3 sequence (DNA): TGTGCCAGCGCCGGGACTAGCGGGATTGAGCAGTTCTTC.